This T cell receptor (beta chain) derives from a study of cytomegalovirus exposure and HLA in healthy donors. The study's findings and limits: Prediction of most subjects' HLA-A and HLA-B alleles by TCR beta sequences was reportedly accurate. In a later analysis, donors in an Asian-associated ancestry cluster reportedly had fewer N-insertions in productive TCRs than the cohort mean. CMV serostatus alone was available as immune exposure information.

The CDR3 consists of 15 residues. V trimming: 0 bases; J trimming: 3 bases; junction bases outside the gene matches: 4. Per the germline V gene, CDR1 is LGHNA and CDR2 is YSLEER. Notes on this clone: Its antigen is not known.

Both 60 Vbeta primers and 13 Jbeta primers went into the PCR. Some clones are missing from TCRdb's copy, which holds only in-frame ones; the method was immunoSEQ multiplex PCR. The sample records under 200,000 clones, around 84% being singletons. This chain joins TRBV4-3 and TRBJ2-7, with 8 bases identical to TRBD2. The origin of this receptor is a woman in her late teens or twenties in good health and CMV-seronegative. What was sequenced was PBMCs. In DNA, the CDR3 is TGCGCCAGCAGCCAAGAGGGACTAGGACTCTACGAGCAGTACTTC. This sequence encodes CASSQEGLGLYEQYF.